These T cell receptor beta chains were read from a single sample in a study of T cells after yellow fever vaccination. TCRdb processed the 5' RACE reads anew with MiXCR; each CDR3 protein has one entry. The sample lists 250,000 to 300,000 distinct CDR3 sequences, about 5.2% occurring once. The specimen comprised CD4+ T cells sorted from PBMCs, sampled on the day of the yellow fever booster vaccination. The source is a man aged 18 to 30 who received the YFV17D yellow fever vaccine. Both conserved end residues are part of each CDR3. Fields, in order: V gene, clone size, D gene, J gene, CDR3 protein, CDR3 DNA. D genes are given only for firm matches. Clone size is given for some rows only: seen once, a few or many times, or a class if the clone is expanded.

TRBV27	many	TRBD1	TRBJ2-4	CASRGTGKNIQYF	TGTGCCAGCAGGGGGACAGGGAAAAACATTCAGTACTTC
TRBV10-3	.	TRBD1	TRBJ2-3	CAISDGDRRPGDTQYF	TGTGCCATCAGTGACGGGGACAGACGACCGGGGGATACGCAGTATTTT
TRBV7-9	many	.	TRBJ1-2	CASSLDGGLGYGYTF	TGTGCCAGCAGCTTAGATGGGGGCCTAGGGTATGGCTACACCTTC
TRBV7-2	many	.	TRBJ1-2	CASSPGQTVNYGYTF	TGTGCCAGCAGCCCCGGACAGACCGTTAACTATGGCTACACCTTC
TRBV6-2/TRBV6-3	.	.	TRBJ1-2	CATRGVGYTF	TGTGCTACTAGGGGTGTCGGCTACACCTTC
TRBV19	few	.	TRBJ1-2	CASSIWGNYGYTF	TGTGCCAGTAGTATTTGGGGGAACTATGGCTACACCTTC
TRBV7-4	many	TRBD2	TRBJ2-1	CASTIYGTSYNEQFF	TGTGCCAGCACCATCTATGGGACTAGCTACAATGAGCAGTTCTTC
TRBV20-1	.	.	TRBJ2-3	CSAAGTYSSTDTQYF	TGCAGTGCCGCCGGAACTTATTCTAGCACAGATACGCAGTATTTT
TRBV5-1	few	.	TRBJ1-2	CASSLEEHGYTF	TGCGCCAGCAGCTTGGAAGAGCATGGCTACACCTTC
TRBV5-1	many	TRBD2	TRBJ2-5	CASSTGLASETQYF	TGCGCCAGCAGCACGGGACTAGCGAGCGAGACCCAGTACTTC
TRBV10-3	few	.	TRBJ2-2	CAIKAQTNTGELFF	TGTGCCATCAAGGCCCAGACGAACACCGGGGAGCTGTTTTTT
TRBV12-3/TRBV12-4	many	TRBD2	TRBJ2-3	CASISGGSTDTQYF	TGTGCCAGCATCAGCGGGGGGAGCACAGATACGCAGTATTTT
TRBV2	few	.	TRBJ2-1	CARTVGSSYNEQFF	TGTGCCAGAACGGTTGGCAGCTCCTACAATGAGCAGTTCTTC
TRBV7-7	.	TRBD1	TRBJ2-5	CASSHDQTGQETQYF	TGTGCTAGCAGCCACGATCAGACAGGGCAAGAGACCCAGTACTTC
TRBV9	few	.	TRBJ1-3	CASSVEGGNTIYF	TGTGCCAGCAGCGTAGAGGGGGGAAACACCATATATTTT
TRBV12-3/TRBV12-4	.	.	TRBJ1-2	CASSPRGIHTF	TGTGCCAGCAGCCCCAGGGGTATCCACACCTTC
TRBV4-3	many	.	TRBJ1-5	CASSPQAAPNQPQHF	TGCGCCAGCAGCCCCCAGGCAGCACCAAATCAGCCCCAGCATTTT
TRBV7-2	.	.	TRBJ1-1	CASSPQIQGPGAFF	TGTGCCAGCAGCCCACAGATACAGGGACCCGGAGCTTTCTTT
TRBV5-1	many	TRBD1	TRBJ1-6	CASSFQTGTNSPLHF	TGCGCCAGCAGCTTTCAGACAGGGACAAATTCACCCCTCCACTTT
TRBV6-4	many	.	TRBJ2-7	CASSEKGLHYEQYF	TGTGCCAGCAGTGAAAAGGGCTTACACTACGAGCAGTACTTC
TRBV10-3	few	.	TRBJ1-5	CATQTGPGVQPQHF	TGTGCCACACAAACAGGGCCCGGGGTTCAGCCCCAGCATTTT
TRBV7-9	many	TRBD2	TRBJ2-3	CASSLVAGDTDTQYF	TGTGCCAGCAGCTTAGTGGCGGGGGACACAGATACGCAGTATTTT
TRBV10-1	many	TRBD2	TRBJ2-5	CASSESSGTSGETQYF	TGCGCCAGCAGTGAGTCGTCCGGGACTAGCGGAGAGACCCAGTACTTC
TRBV12-3/TRBV12-4	few	.	TRBJ2-6	CASSPLGRASGANVLTF	TGTGCCAGCAGTCCTTTAGGCAGGGCATCTGGGGCCAACGTCCTGACTTTC
TRBV18	.	.	TRBJ2-7	CASCPPASGGASYEQYF	TGTGCCAGCTGTCCCCCCGCCTCGGGCGGGGCCTCCTACGAGCAGTACTTC
TRBV5-1	many	.	TRBJ2-7	CASSFSGLSYEQYF	TGCGCCAGCAGCTTCAGCGGACTCTCCTACGAGCAGTACTTC
TRBV24-1	few	.	TRBJ1-2	CATSASARDPDNYGYTF	TGTGCCACCAGTGCCTCAGCCCGGGACCCGGATAACTATGGCTACACCTTC